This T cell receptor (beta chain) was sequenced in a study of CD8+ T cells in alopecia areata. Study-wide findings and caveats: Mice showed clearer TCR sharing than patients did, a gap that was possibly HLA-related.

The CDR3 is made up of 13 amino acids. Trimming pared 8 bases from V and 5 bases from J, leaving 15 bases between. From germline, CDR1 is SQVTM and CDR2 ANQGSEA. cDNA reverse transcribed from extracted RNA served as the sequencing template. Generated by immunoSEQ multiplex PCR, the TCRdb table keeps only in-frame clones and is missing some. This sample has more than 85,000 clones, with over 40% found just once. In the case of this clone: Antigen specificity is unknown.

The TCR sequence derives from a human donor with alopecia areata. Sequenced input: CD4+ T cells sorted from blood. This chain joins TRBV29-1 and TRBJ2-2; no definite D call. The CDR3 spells CSRTAGRTGELFF. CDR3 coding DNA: TGCAGCCGTACGGCAGGTAGAACCGGGGAGCTGTTTTTT.